Sequencing of this T cell receptor beta chain was carried out in a study of blood T cell repertoires in COVID-19. Study-wide background: T cells, B-cell-depleted T cells, or PBMCs supplied cDNA or gDNA.

Germline V gene lookup returns CDR1 SEHNR and CDR2 FQNEAQ (reference sequence). The CDR3 length is 14 residues. V lost 1 base to trimming and J lost 6 bases, with 13 bases between them. Methods used by the authors: Amplification of reference gene primers provided the estimated nucleated cell counts. Profiled with immunoSEQ multiplex PCR; TCRdb holds only in-frame clones, not every one. The V and J calls and clone size were taken over from that table, and D and trimming were inferred from the DNA. The repertoire holds about 410,000 clones, 75% to 90% seen once, with about 1.4% in the top ten. One Seattle source followed patients from active infection through their disease course.

The TCR sequence derives from a woman in her thirties or forties with COVID-19, enrolled during active disease. V usage is TRBV7-9 and J usage is TRBJ2-7; TRBD1 might be the D (6 bases). The sequencing input was peripheral blood. The CDR3 nucleotides read TGTGCCAGCAGCTTAGGGACAGCCGGCGGCGAGCAGTACTTC. Its translation is CASSLGTAGGEQYF.